The clone carrying this TCR beta chain came up a few times. Antigen specificity is unknown. V lost 3 bases to trimming and J lost 0 bases, with 9 bases between them. Germline V gene data show CDR1 as LNHNV and CDR2 as YYDKDF (reference sequence). This CDR3 spans 15 amino acids. This PCR relied on a set of 60 Vbeta primers and 13 Jbeta primers. Sequenced by immunoSEQ multiplex PCR; TCRdb stores in-frame clones only, minus some. The sample lists 80,000 or so clones; 10% were seen once. This entry comes from a study of cytomegalovirus exposure and HLA in healthy donors. Regarding the study as a whole: The HLA-A and HLA-B alleles of most subjects were reportedly predicted accurately from TCR beta sequences. Rare sequences made up most TCRs, while some public TCRs were found in many donors. A missense DCLRE1C variant was associated with V- and J-gene trimming of TCR beta chains in a later analysis, and an independent cohort replicated the association. In vitro experiments confirmed that a few CMV-associated chains were specific for CMV antigens.

Sequenced sample: PBMCs. This clonotype was sampled from a man between 60 and 75 years old in good health and CMV-seropositive. The V and J genes are TRBV15 and TRBJ1-3, with a possible D match to TRBD1 (5 bases). CDR3 DNA sequence: TGTGCCACCAGCAGGGGGGGGGTCTCTGGAAACACCATATATTTT. The encoded protein is CATSRGGVSGNTIYF. Drawing the rest from reference TRBV15 and TRBJ1-3, the complete variable domain is DAMVIQNPRYQVTQFGKPVTLSCSQTLNHNVMYWYQQKSSQAPKLLFHYYDKDFNNEADTPDNFQSRRPNTSFCFLDIRSPGLGDTAMYLCATSRGGVSGNTIYFGEGSWLTVV.